Each of the 32 T cell receptor beta chains below was sequenced from the same sample in a study of T-cell reconstitution after alpha-beta-depleted transplantation in children. TCRbeta library construction was performed incorporating unique molecular identifiers. TCRdb re-derived calls from the PCR reads in MiXCR, one entry per CDR3 protein. The sample shows 610,000 or so distinct CDR3 sequences, 25% to 30% of them seen only once. Sequencing used PBMCs, obtained before TCRalphabeta/CD19-depleted stem cell transplant. The receptors here all came from a boy younger than two with Wiskott-Aldrich syndrome, due to receive a stem cell transplant.

This clonotype was seen more than once but under ten times. DNA for the CDR3: TGTGCCAGCAGCCGGGGCCACGGGTACGAGCAGTACTTC. This sequence encodes CASSRGHGYEQYF. The chain joins TRBV12-3 or TRBV12-4 to TRBJ2-7; either TRBD1 or TRBD2 may fit D (5 bases each). This CDR3 is built from 13 residues. The germline V and J ends were trimmed by 6 bases and 4 bases, with 13 bases remaining between them.

This clonotype came up a few times. The chain links TRBV10-1 to TRBJ2-2, with TRBD2 identical over 8 bases. The CDR3 consists of 15 residues. CDR1 is WNHNN and CDR2 is SYGVQD in the germline V gene (reference sequence). Trimming removed 6 bases from V and 3 bases from J; junction bases left unmatched: 6. CDR3 in amino acids: CASRAGATDTGELFF. The DNA for the CDR3 is TGCGCCAGCAGAGCGGGAGCCACGGACACCGGGGAGCTGTTTTTT.

This clonotype has more than one count but fewer than ten. The chain recombines TRBV20-1 with TRBJ2-1, with TRBD2 identical over 8 bases. Trimming cost V 6 bases and J 9 bases; bases outside gene matches: 13. Germline values: CDR1 DFQATT, CDR2 SNEGSKA (reference sequence). The CDR3 covers 14 residues. The CDR3 loop is CSAPAAGEASEQFF. DNA for the CDR3: TGCAGTGCCCCCGCAGCGGGAGAAGCCAGTGAGCAGTTCTTC.

This clonotype was seen more than once but under ten times. The V gene is TRBV19, the J gene TRBJ2-7, with 9 bases aligning to TRBD1. The CDR3 length is 15 residues. V gave up 4 bases and J gave up 1 base; unmatched junction bases: 5. Germline V gene lookup returns CDR1 LNHDA and CDR2 SQIVND (reference sequence). CDR3: CASSTEQGASYEQYF. The CDR3 DNA reads as TGTGCCAGTAGTACGGAACAGGGGGCGTCCTACGAGCAGTACTTC.

This clonotype occurred a few times. The chain links TRBV7-9 to TRBJ1-5, with D perhaps matching TRBD1 (6 bases). The CDR3 is 13 amino acids. Between the trimmed V and J ends, which lost 5 bases and 4 bases, there was a span of 9 bases. Per germline, CDR1 SEHNR and CDR2 FQNEAQ (reference sequence). The CDR3 sequence: CASSVDRNQPQHF. As DNA, the CDR3 is TGTGCCAGCAGCGTGGACAGAAATCAGCCCCAGCATTTT.

The chain couples TRBV2 to TRBJ2-7; 7 nucleotides line up with TRBD1. The CDR3 is 14 amino acids. The germline V gene has CDR1 SNHLY and CDR2 FYNNEI. J was trimmed by 3 bases and V by 9 bases; bases with no gene match: 11. CDR3 residues: CASFSLQGRYEQYF. The CDR3 DNA is TGTGCCAGTTTCTCTCTACAGGGGCGCTACGAGCAGTACTTC.

Regarding this clonotype: A junction end diverges from the germline sequence, so it may reflect a read error. The V gene is TRBV5-1, the J gene TRBJ2-2; 9 bases are shared with TRBD2. The CDR3 extends over 15 amino acids. Germline V lookup: CDR1 SGHRS, CDR2 YFSETQ. The CDR3 DNA follows: TGCGCCAGCAGCTTCTTAGCGGGAGCACCCGGGGACCTGTTTTTT. Amino acids: CASSFLAGAPGDLFF.

This clonotype was picked up a small number of times. The rearrangement joins TRBV10-3 to TRBJ2-7; a possible D gene is TRBD1 (6 bases). The CDR3 is made up of 15 amino acids. V lost 6 bases, J lost 0 bases, and 15 bases lay in between. The germline V gene encodes CDR1 ENHRY and CDR2 SYGVKD. The CDR3 here is CAIRETGSTSYEQYF. The CDR3 bases are TGTGCCATCAGGGAGACAGGTTCCACCTCCTACGAGCAGTACTTC.

This sequence joins TRBV6-5 and TRBJ2-5; 9 bases agree with TRBD2. Unmatched junction bases numbered 7, after V lost 3 bases and J lost 5 bases. The CDR3 sequence is 15 residues long. CDR1 and CDR2 (germline): MNHEY, SVGAGI. The CDR3 DNA reads TGTGCCAGCAGTTATCCCGGACTAGCGAGGGAGACCCAGTACTTC. It is translated as CASSYPGLARETQYF.

The rearrangement uses TRBV28 and TRBJ2-4; D gene uncertain. V lost 3 bases to trimming and J lost 0 bases, with 6 bases between them. The CDR3 sequence is 14 residues long. In germline, CDR1 is MDHEN, CDR2 SYDVKM. The CDR3 nucleotides are TGTGCCAGCAGTTTTTGGGGAGCCAAAAACATTCAGTACTTC. Protein sequence: CASSFWGAKNIQYF.

V is TRBV6-6 and J is TRBJ1-2; D possibly corresponds to TRBD1 (5 bases). The CDR3 spans 12 residues. Between the trimmed V and J ends, which lost 0 bases and 6 bases, there was a span of 5 bases. CDR1 is MNHNY and CDR2 is SVGAGI in the germline V gene (reference sequence). The CDR3 loop reads CASSYSGDGYTF. For the CDR3, the DNA is TGTGCCAGCAGTTACTCAGGGGATGGCTACACCTTC.

The gene calls are TRBV20-1 and TRBJ2-3, with 12 bases lining up with TRBD2. V lost 2 bases, J lost 4 bases, and 10 bases stayed unmatched. There are 17 residues in the CDR3. Germline CDR1 reads DFQATT; CDR2 reads SNEGSKA (reference sequence). The chain's CDR3 is CSARLFGLAGKPDTQYF. The CDR3 DNA follows: TGCAGTGCTAGATTATTCGGACTAGCGGGAAAACCAGATACGCAGTATTTT.

V gene TRBV4-1 combines with J gene TRBJ2-7; the D is unclear. This CDR3 contains 14 residues. Looked up from germline, CDR1 is MGHRA and CDR2 is YSYEKL. V dropped 1 base and J dropped 2 bases, with 9 bases sitting between them. The CDR3 reads CASSQVSVTYEQYF. In DNA form, the CDR3 reads TGCGCCAGCAGCCAAGTGTCGGTGACCTACGAGCAGTACTTC.

At least ten counts were recorded for this clonotype. The rearrangement links TRBV5-6 to TRBJ2-1; TRBD1 agrees at 8 bases. Germline-derived CDR1 and CDR2 are SGHDT and YYEEEE. The J segment lost 7 bases and the V segment lost 3 bases, leaving 3 bases of the junction unmatched. The CDR3 sequence is 13 residues long. The CDR3 reads CASSSTGGNEQFF. The CDR3 bases are TGTGCCAGCAGCTCCACAGGGGGAAATGAGCAGTTCTTC.

The table lists this clonotype with many counts. This sequence joins TRBV5-1 and TRBJ2-3, with D possibly being TRBD2 (5 bases). Germline V lookup: CDR1 SGHRS, CDR2 YFSETQ. The CDR3 has 15 residues. Trimming shortened V by 0 bases and J by 1 base, and 9 bases separated the two germline ends. The CDR3 nucleotides read TGCGCCAGCAGCTTGGACGGGGTCGGCACAGATACGCAGTATTTT. This encodes CASSLDGVGTDTQYF. Filled out from reference TRBV5-1 and TRBJ2-3, the complete variable domain reads KAGVTQTPRYLIKTRGQQVTLSCSPISGHRSVSWYQQTPGQGLQFLFEYFSETQRNKGNFPGRFSGRQFSNSRSEMNVSTLELGDSALYLCASSLDGVGTDTQYFGPGTRLTVL.

V is TRBV20-1 and J is TRBJ2-3; 7 bases line up with TRBD2. CDR1 DFQATT and CDR2 SNEGSKA come from the germline V gene (reference sequence). The CDR3 covers 13 residues. With 5 bases clipped from V and 4 bases from J, the junction kept 6 bases outside the gene matches. The CDR3 reads CSASLAVPDTQYF. The CDR3 nucleotides are TGCAGTGCTTCTCTAGCGGTCCCAGATACGCAGTATTTT.

In its sample, this clonotype was seen a few times. The chain has TRBV30 and TRBJ1-1; the D is unclear. With 1 base removed from V and 4 bases from J, the gap between germline ends came to 16 bases. CDR3 length: 15 residues. The germline gives CDR1 GTSNPN, CDR2 SVGIG (reference sequence). CDR3 DNA: TGTGCCTGGAGTGCCAGGAGACCGATGAGCACTGAAGCTTTCTTT. It specifies CAWSARRPMSTEAFF.

The chain combines TRBV18 with TRBJ2-1, with 7 positions matching TRBD2. J lost 10 bases, V lost 3 bases, and 15 bases had no gene match. The CDR3 is 16 amino acids. Germline CDR1 is KGHSH and CDR2 is LQKENI. The CDR3 region is CASSPSGTNPIREQFF. CDR3 nucleotides: TGTGCCAGCTCACCCTCCGGGACTAACCCAATACGGGAGCAGTTCTTC.

This chain joins TRBV28 and TRBJ2-1; 7 bases line up with TRBD2. The CDR3 runs to 14 residues. CDR1 and CDR2 (germline): MDHEN, SYDVKM. The V segment lost 5 bases and the J segment 4 bases; nucleotides outside the gene matches: 5. The CDR3 is CASSRRTRYNEQFF. The CDR3 DNA follows: TGTGCCAGCAGTCGACGGACTAGGTACAATGAGCAGTTCTTC.

This chain uses TRBV20-1 with TRBJ1-4, with D perhaps TRBD1 (5 bases). V was pared by 4 bases and J by 4 bases, with 10 bases between. In germline, CDR1 is DFQATT, CDR2 SNEGSKA (reference sequence). CDR3 length: 13 residues. CDR3 DNA: TGCAGTGCTATACAGGCCCTTAATGAAAAACTGTTTTTT. As protein: CSAIQALNEKLFF.

The chain links TRBV20-1 to TRBJ2-5; 9 bases line up with TRBD1. The junction had 8 bases not matched to a gene; V was cut back by 2 bases and J by 4 bases. From germline, CDR1 is DFQATT and CDR2 SNEGSKA (reference sequence). The CDR3 totals 15 residues. DNA for the CDR3: TGCAGTGCTAGACCAACGGGGACAGGGTCAGAGACCCAGTACTTC. It specifies CSARPTGTGSETQYF.

The chain employs TRBV27 and TRBJ1-6; weak D call: TRBD1 (6 bases). CDR1 is MNHEY and CDR2 is SMNVEV in the germline V gene (reference sequence). This CDR3 spans 14 amino acids. Trimming stripped 4 bases from V and 13 bases from J, with 17 bases between. CDR3 sequence reads: CASSSPAQGQPLHF. Written as DNA, the CDR3 is TGTGCCAGCAGTTCCCCCGCCCAGGGGCAGCCCCTCCACTTT.

This clonotype turned up a few times. The rearrangement uses TRBV5-1 and TRBJ1-2; D is undetermined. Trimming removed 0 bases at V and 0 bases at J, with 3 bases between. CDR1 is SGHRS, CDR2 YFSETQ, per germline. The CDR3 runs 13 residues. The CDR3 coding sequence is TGCGCCAGCAGCTTGGCTCCTAACTATGGCTACACCTTC. Translation: CASSLAPNYGYTF. Supplemented by reference TRBV5-1 and TRBJ1-2, the full variable domain reads KAGVTQTPRYLIKTRGQQVTLSCSPISGHRSVSWYQQTPGQGLQFLFEYFSETQRNKGNFPGRFSGRQFSNSRSEMNVSTLELGDSALYLCASSLAPNYGYTFGSGTRLTVV.

There are a few counts of this clonotype. The chain carries TRBV15 and TRBJ1-1; D call uncertain. With 6 bases removed from V and 1 base from J, the gap between germline ends came to 6 bases. The CDR3 is 12 amino acids. CDR1 is LNHNV, CDR2 YYDKDF, per germline (reference sequence). CDR3 DNA sequence: TGTGCCACCAGGAGTGGGAACACTGAAGCTTTCTTT. Protein product: CATRSGNTEAFF.

The chain uses TRBV3-1 and TRBJ2-5; 9 bases line up with TRBD2. The CDR3 sequence is 14 residues long. Germline V lookup: CDR1 LGHDT, CDR2 YNNKEL (reference sequence). The J segment lost 2 bases and the V segment lost 9 bases, leaving 7 bases of the junction unmatched. This CDR3 is CASGASGIQETQYF. The CDR3 DNA reads TGTGCCAGTGGGGCTAGCGGGATTCAAGAGACCCAGTACTTC.

This clonotype came up a few times. This chain links TRBV5-6 with TRBJ2-5, with a weak D call TRBD1 (5 bases). Germline V gives CDR1 SGHDT, CDR2 YYEEEE. Trimming pared 4 bases from V and 2 bases from J, leaving 12 bases between. CDR3 size: 14 residues. CDR3 in DNA: TGTGCCAGCAGCCACCGGACAAGTCAAGAGACCCAGTACTTC. Amino acid sequence: CASSHRTSQETQYF.

This clonotype has only a few counts. The chain recombines TRBV5-5 with TRBJ2-7; D possibly corresponds to TRBD1 (5 bases). CDR1 SGHKS and CDR2 YYEKEE come from the germline V gene (reference sequence). The CDR3 runs to 18 residues. V lost 4 bases and J 1 base, leaving 24 bases between the germline ends. In nucleotides, the CDR3 is TGTGCCAGCAGCAATCCCCCCGACTCGGCAGGGCCGTCCTACGAGCAGTACTTC. Protein sequence: CASSNPPDSAGPSYEQYF.

This chain joins TRBV12-3 or TRBV12-4 and TRBJ2-6; 7 bases are shared with TRBD1. V dropped 6 bases and J dropped 6; count of bases not matched to a gene: 8. CDR3 length: 15 amino acids. CDR3 bases: TGTGCCAGCAGCTCCACAGGGGAGCAGGCCAACGTCCTGACTTTC. Protein: CASSSTGEQANVLTF.

The chain links TRBV29-1 to TRBJ2-1, with 11 bases identical to TRBD2. The trim removed 5 bases at V and 6 bases at J, leaving 3 bases unmatched. CDR3 length: 13 residues. Germline CDR1 is SQVTM and CDR2 is ANQGSEA. The CDR3 loop is CSVSGLAANEQFF. For the CDR3, the DNA is TGCAGCGTTTCGGGACTAGCGGCCAATGAGCAGTTCTTC.

This clonotype showed up just a few times. The chain is built from TRBV28 and TRBJ1-1; D call uncertain. Germline V CDR1 and CDR2: MDHEN, SYDVKM. This CDR3 is 15 amino acids long. The V end lost 4 bases, the J end lost 0 bases, and 12 bases lay between the germline ends. The CDR3 coding sequence is TGTGCCAGCAGTTACCCAGTTGGGGTGAACACTGAAGCTTTCTTT. Its protein is CASSYPVGVNTEAFF.

This clonotype was recorded a few times. This chain connects TRBV10-3 to TRBJ2-7; perhaps TRBD2 as D (5 bases). The germline CDR1 and CDR2 sequences are ENHRY and SYGVKD. The CDR3 covers 13 residues. V was clipped by 7 bases and J by 6 bases, with 16 bases between them. CDR3 residues: CAITVTTNGEQYF. The CDR3 DNA sequence: TGTGCCATCACGGTGACTACTAACGGCGAGCAGTACTTC.

The chain recombines TRBV2 with TRBJ2-3; TRBD1 matches 11 bases. V shed 3 bases and J 4 bases; nucleotides not matched to a gene: 3. CDR3 length: 15 residues. Germline loops: CDR1 SNHLY, CDR2 FYNNEI. DNA of the CDR3: TGTGCCAGCAGTGACCAGGGACAGGGGGCAGATACGCAGTATTTT. It is translated as CASSDQGQGADTQYF.